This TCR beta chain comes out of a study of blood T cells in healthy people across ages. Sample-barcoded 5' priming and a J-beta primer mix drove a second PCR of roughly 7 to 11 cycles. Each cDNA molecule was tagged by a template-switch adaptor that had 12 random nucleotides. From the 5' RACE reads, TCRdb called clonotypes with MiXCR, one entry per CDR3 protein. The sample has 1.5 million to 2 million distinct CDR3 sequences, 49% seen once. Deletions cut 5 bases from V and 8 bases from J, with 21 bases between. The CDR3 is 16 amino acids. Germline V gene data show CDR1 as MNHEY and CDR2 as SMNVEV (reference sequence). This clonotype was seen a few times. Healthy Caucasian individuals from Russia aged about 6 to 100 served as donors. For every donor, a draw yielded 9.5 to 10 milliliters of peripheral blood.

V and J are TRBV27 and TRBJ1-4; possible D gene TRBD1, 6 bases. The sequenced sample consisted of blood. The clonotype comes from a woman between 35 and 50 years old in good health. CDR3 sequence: CASSLRRDNGREKLFF. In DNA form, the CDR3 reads TGTGCCAGCAGTCTAAGAAGGGACAATGGACGAGAAAAACTGTTTTTT.